The entry below describes one T cell receptor beta chain. Its antigen remains unknown. This CDR3 is 12 amino acids long. V was shortened by 5 bases and J by 3 bases, with 5 bases between the two germline ends. In germline, CDR1 is MNHEY, CDR2 SMNVEV (reference sequence). The source of the sample is a study of OX40 agonist ivuxolimab in advanced cancers. As for the study in general: Earlier anti-PD-1, anti-PD-L1 or anti-CTLA-4 therapy was permitted; about 38% had received some. General observations from the study: CD8+ T cells were the subset that, on average, had more expanded clones than CD4+. The authors did not determine the antigen specificity of the expanded peripheral T cells.

Some clones are missing from TCRdb's copy, which holds only in-frame ones; the method was immunoSEQ multiplex PCR. The table includes approximately 75,000 clones, around 90% detected once. This receptor was taken from an adult with an advanced solid tumor such as melanoma, head and neck, liver or kidney cancer. The chain recombines TRBV27 with TRBJ2-1; no firm D call. The sequences come from CD4+ or CD8+ T cells sorted from blood, collected in a trial of the OX40 agonist ivuxolimab. CDR3 bases: TGTGCCAGCAGTCCCAACTACAATGAGCAGTTCTTC. Translating gives CASSPNYNEQFF.